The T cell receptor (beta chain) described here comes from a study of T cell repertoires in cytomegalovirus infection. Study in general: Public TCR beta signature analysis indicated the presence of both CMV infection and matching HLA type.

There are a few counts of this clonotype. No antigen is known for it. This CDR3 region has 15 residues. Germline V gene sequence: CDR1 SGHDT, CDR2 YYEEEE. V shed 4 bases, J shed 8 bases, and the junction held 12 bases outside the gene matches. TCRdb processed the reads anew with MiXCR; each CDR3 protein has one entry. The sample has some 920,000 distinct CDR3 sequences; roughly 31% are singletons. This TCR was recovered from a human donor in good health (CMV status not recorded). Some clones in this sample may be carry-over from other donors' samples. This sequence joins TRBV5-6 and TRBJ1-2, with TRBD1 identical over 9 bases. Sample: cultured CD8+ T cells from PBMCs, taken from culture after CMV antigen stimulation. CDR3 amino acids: CASSHGTGRSWGYTF. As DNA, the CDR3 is TGTGCCAGCAGCCACGGGACAGGGAGGTCGTGGGGCTACACCTTC.